This T cell receptor beta chain was found in a study of Graves' ophthalmopathy and Graves' hyperthyroidism. At least ten counts were recorded for this clonotype. Antigen specificity is unknown. Between the trimmed V and J ends, which lost 4 bases and 6 bases, there was a span of 6 bases. CDR3 length equals 11 residues. Germline CDR1 reads KGHDR; CDR2 reads SFDVKD. Transcripts of RNA were the source for amplifying TCR beta CDR3 regions. HTBI-primed first-round RT-PCR preceded second-round multiplex PCR. In TCRdb, the multiplex PCR reads were re-called with MiXCR into one record per CDR3 protein. The sample holds around 660,000 distinct CDR3 sequences, roughly 39% seen once. Study observations and caveats: The majority of expanded thyroid clonotypes above 0.001 frequency also occurred in blood.

This chain uses TRBV24-1 with TRBJ2-7, with a weak D call TRBD1 (6 bases). The TCR sequence derives from an adult man with Graves' ophthalmopathy. The sample consisted of peripheral blood. CDR3 DNA sequence: TGTGCCACCAGTGACAGGGGCGAGCAGTACTTC. As protein: CATSDRGEQYF.